Included here is one T cell receptor (beta chain) sequence, with context. Sequenced by immunoSEQ multiplex PCR; TCRdb stores in-frame clones only, minus some. The table includes tens of thousands of clones, about four fifths detected once. These data originate in a study of STAT5B mutations in CD4+ large granular lymphocyte leukemia. This CDR3 has 16 residues. The germline V gene encodes CDR1 SGHAT and CDR2 FQNNGV. The V gene lost 2 bases and the J gene lost 5 bases, with 17 bases spanning the gap. The receptor comes from a human donor in good health. Sample: CD4+ T cells from blood buffy coats. The rearrangement joins TRBV11-2 to TRBJ2-3; D perhaps matches TRBD2 (6 bases). The CDR3 sequence is CASSLMTGATGDTQYF. CDR3 DNA: TGTGCCAGCAGCTTAATGACGGGAGCGACCGGAGATACGCAGTATTTT.